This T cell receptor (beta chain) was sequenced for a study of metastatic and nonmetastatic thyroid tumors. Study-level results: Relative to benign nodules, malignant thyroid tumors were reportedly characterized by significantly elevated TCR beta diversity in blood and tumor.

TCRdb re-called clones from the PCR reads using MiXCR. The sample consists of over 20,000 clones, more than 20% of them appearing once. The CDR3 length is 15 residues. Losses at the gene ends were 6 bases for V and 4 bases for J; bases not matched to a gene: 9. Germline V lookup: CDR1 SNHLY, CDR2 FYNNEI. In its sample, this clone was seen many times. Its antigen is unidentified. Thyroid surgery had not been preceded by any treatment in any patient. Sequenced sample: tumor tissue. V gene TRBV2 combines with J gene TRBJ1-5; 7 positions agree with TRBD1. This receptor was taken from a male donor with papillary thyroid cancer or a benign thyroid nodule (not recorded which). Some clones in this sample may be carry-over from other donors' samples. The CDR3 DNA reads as TGTGCCAGCAGATCGAGGACAGGTAGAAATCAGCCCCAGCATTTT. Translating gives CASRSRTGRNQPQHF.